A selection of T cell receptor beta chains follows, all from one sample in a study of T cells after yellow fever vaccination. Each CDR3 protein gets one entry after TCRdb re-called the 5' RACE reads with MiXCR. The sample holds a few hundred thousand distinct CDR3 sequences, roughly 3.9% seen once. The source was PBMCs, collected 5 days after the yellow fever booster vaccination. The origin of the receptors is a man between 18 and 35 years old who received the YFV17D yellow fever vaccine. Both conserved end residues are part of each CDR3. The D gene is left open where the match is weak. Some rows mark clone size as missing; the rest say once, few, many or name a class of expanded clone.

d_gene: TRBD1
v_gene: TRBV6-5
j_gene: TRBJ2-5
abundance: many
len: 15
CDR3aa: CASSRTGGYQETQYF
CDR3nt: TGTGCCAGCAGTCGGACAGGGGGGTACCAAGAGACCCAGTACTTC

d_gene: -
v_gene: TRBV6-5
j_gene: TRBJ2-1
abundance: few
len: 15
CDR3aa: CASSPGHGAYNEQFF
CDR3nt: TGTGCCAGCAGTCCGGGACACGGGGCCTACAATGAGCAGTTCTTC

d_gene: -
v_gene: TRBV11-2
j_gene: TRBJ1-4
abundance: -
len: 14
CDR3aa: CASSLVLTGEKLFF
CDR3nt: TGTGCCAGCAGCTTAGTGCTGACTGGGGAAAAACTGTTTTTT

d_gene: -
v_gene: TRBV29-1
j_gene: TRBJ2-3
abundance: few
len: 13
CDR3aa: CSVEESSGDTQYF
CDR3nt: TGCAGCGTTGAAGAGTCGTCGGGAGATACGCAGTATTTT

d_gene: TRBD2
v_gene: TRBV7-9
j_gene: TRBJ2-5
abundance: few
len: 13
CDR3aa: CASSWGPTSGAHF
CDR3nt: TGTGCCAGCAGCTGGGGTCCAACTAGCGGGGCTCACTTC

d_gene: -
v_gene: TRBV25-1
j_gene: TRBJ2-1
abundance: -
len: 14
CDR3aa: CASSSTGDYNEQFF
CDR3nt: TGTGCCAGCAGTTCAACGGGAGACTACAATGAGCAGTTCTTC

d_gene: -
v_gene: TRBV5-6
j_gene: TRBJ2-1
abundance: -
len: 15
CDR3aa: CASSLGEVAIDEQFF
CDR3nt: TGTGCCAGCAGCTTGGGGGAGGTGGCAATTGATGAGCAGTTCTTC

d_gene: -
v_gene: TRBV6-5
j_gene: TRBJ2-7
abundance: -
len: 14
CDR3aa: CASSRDDQSHEQYF
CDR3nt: TGTGCCAGCAGTAGGGACGATCAGTCCCACGAGCAGTACTTC

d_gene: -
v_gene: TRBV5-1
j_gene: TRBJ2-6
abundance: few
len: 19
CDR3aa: CASSQASPTGASGANVLTF
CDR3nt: TGCGCCAGCAGCCAAGCATCACCAACCGGAGCATCTGGGGCCAACGTCCTGACTTTC

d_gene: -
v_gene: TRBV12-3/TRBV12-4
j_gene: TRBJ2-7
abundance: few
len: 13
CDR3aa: CASSLLRTYEQYF
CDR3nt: TGTGCCAGCAGTTTGTTGAGGACCTACGAGCAGTACTTC

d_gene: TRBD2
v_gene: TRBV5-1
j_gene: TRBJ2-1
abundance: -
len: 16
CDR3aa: CASSLGASGNYNEQFF
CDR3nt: TGCGCCAGCAGCCTTGGGGCTAGCGGGAACTACAATGAGCAGTTCTTC

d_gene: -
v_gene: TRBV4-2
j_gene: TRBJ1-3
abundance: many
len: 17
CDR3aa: CASSQGTTGLSGNTIYF
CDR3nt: TGTGCCAGCAGCCAAGGGACTACAGGCCTCTCTGGAAACACCATATATTTT

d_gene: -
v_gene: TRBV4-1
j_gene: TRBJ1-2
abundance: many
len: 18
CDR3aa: CASSQTYPQVLVGYGYTF
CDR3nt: TGCGCCAGCAGCCAAACGTACCCTCAGGTGCTAGTTGGCTATGGCTACACCTTC

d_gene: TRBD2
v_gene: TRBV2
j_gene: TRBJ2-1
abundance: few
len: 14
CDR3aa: CASSGTSGGREQFF
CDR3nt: TGTGCCAGCAGTGGAACTAGCGGGGGTCGAGAGCAGTTCTTC

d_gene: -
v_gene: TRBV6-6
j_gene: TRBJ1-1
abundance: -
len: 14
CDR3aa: CASRGGSPNTEAFF
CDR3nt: TGTGCCAGCCGAGGGGGTTCTCCGAACACTGAAGCTTTCTTT

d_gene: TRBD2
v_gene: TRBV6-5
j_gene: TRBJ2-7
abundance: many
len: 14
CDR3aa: CASRFTSGEYEQYF
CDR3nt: TGTGCCAGCAGATTTACTAGCGGGGAGTACGAGCAGTACTTC